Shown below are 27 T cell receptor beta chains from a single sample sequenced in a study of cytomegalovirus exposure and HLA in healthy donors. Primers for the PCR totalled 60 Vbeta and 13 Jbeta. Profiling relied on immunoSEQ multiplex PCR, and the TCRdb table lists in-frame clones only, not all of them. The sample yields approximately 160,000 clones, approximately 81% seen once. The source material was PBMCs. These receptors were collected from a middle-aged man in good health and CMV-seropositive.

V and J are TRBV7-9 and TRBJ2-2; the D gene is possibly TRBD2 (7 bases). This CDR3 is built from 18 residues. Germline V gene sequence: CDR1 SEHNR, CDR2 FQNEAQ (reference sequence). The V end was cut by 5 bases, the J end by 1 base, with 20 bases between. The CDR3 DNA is TGTGCCAGCAGCAACCGGGGCCCGGGGGGCCTGAACACCGGGGAGCTGTTTTTT. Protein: CASSNRGPGGLNTGELFF.

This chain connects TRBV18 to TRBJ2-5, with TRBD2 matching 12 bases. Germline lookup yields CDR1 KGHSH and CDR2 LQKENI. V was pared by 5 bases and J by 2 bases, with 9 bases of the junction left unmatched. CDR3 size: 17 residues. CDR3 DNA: TGTGCCAGCTCAATTATCCCCGGACTAGCGGGACAAGAGACCCAGTACTTC. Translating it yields CASSIIPGLAGQETQYF.

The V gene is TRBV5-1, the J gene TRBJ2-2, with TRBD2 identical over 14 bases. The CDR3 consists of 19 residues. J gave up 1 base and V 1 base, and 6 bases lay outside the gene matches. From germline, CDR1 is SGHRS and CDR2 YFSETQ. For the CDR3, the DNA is TGCGCCAGCAGCTTGCTCGGACTAGCGGGAGGAGGGAACACCGGGGAGCTGTTTTTT. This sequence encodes CASSLLGLAGGGNTGELFF.

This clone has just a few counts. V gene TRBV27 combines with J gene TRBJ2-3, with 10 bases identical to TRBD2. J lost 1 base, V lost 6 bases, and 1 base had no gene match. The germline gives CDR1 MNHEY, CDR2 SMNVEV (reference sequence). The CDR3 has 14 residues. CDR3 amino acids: CASRGTSGTDTQYF. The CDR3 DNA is TGTGCCAGCAGGGGGACTAGCGGCACAGATACGCAGTATTTT.

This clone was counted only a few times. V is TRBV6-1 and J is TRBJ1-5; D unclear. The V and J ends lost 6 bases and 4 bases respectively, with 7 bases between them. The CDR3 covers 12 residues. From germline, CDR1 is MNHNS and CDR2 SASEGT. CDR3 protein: CASRETNQPQHF. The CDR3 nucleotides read TGTGCCAGCAGAGAGACTAATCAGCCCCAGCATTTT.

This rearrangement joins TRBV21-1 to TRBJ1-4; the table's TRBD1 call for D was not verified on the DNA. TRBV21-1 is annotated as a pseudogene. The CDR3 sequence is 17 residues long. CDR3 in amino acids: CASSKVPGGPANEKLFF. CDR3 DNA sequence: TGTGCCAGCAGCAAAGTCCCAGGGGGCCCTGCTAATGAAAAACTGTTTTTT.

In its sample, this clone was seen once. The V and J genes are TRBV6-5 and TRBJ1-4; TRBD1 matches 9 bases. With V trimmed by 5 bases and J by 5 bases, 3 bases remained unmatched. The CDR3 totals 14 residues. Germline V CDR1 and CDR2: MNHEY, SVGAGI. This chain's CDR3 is CASSNRGRNEKLFF. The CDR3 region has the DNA TGTGCCAGCAGTAACAGGGGGCGAAATGAAAAACTGTTTTTT.

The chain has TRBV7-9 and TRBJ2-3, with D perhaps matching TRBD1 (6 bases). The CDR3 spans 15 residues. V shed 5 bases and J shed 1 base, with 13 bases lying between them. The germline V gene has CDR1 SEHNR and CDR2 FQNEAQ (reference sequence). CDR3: CASSLGQPGTDTQYF. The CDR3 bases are TGTGCCAGCAGCCTGGGACAACCTGGCACAGATACGCAGTATTTT.

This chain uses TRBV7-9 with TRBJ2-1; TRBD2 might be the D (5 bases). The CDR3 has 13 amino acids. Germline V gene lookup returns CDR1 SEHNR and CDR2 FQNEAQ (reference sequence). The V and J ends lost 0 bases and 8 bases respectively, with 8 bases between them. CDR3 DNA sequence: TGTGCCAGCAGCTTAGCCCCTAGCTATGAGCAGTTCTTC. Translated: CASSLAPSYEQFF.

The CDR3 nucleotides read TGTGCCACCTCTGCGGCGACCAAAAACATTCAGTACTTC. Its translation: CATSAATKNIQYF. V is TRBV18 and J is TRBJ2-4; no clear D gene. Trimming cost V 10 bases and J 2 bases, with 12 bases left between them. From germline, CDR1 is KGHSH and CDR2 LQKENI. The CDR3 loop spans 13 amino acids.

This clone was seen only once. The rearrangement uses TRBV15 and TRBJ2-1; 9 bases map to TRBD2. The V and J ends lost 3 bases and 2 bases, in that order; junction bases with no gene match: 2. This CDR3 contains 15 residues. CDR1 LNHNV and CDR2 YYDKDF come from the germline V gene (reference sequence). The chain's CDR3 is CATSRRGGTYNEQFF. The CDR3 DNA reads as TGTGCCACCAGCAGGCGGGGGGGAACCTACAATGAGCAGTTCTTC.

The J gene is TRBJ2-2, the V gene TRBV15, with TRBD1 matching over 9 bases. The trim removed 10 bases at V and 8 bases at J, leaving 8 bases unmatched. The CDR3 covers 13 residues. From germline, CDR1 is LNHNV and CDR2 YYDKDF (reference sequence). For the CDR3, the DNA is TGTGCCATCGCCACGGACAGGGGTGGGGAGCTGTTTTTT. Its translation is CAIATDRGGELFF.

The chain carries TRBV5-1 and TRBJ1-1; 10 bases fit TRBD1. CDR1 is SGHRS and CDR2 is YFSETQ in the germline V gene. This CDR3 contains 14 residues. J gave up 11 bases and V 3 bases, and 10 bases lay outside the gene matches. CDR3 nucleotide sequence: TGCGCCAGCAGCTGGCTAGGGACAGGGGATACGGCTTTCTTT. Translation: CASSWLGTGDTAFF.

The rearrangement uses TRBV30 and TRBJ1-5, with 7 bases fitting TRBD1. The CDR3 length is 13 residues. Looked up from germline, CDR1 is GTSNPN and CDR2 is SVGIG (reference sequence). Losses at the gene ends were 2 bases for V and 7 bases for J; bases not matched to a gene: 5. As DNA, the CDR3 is TGTGCCTGGAGTCCGACAGGGAACCAGCCCCAGCATTTT. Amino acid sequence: CAWSPTGNQPQHF.

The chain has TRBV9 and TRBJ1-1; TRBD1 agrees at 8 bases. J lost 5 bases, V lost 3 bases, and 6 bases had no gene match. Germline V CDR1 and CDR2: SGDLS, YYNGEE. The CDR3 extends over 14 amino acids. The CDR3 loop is CASSGTGTTTEAFF. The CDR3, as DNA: TGTGCCAGCAGCGGGACAGGGACAACAACTGAAGCTTTCTTT.

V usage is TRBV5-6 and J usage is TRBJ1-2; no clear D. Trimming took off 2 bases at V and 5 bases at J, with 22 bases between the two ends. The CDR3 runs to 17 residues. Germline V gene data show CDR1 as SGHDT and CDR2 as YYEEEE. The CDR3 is CASSLFPGTATGYGYTF. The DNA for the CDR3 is TGTGCCAGCAGCTTATTCCCGGGAACCGCTACGGGGTATGGCTACACCTTC.

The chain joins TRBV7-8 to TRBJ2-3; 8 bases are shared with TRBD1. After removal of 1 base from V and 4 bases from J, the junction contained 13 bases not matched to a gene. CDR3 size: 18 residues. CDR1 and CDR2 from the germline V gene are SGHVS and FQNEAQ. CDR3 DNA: TGTGCCAGCAGCTTAGGGGGTCGGGCGGACAGGGTGGCAGATACGCAGTATTTT. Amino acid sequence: CASSLGGRADRVADTQYF.

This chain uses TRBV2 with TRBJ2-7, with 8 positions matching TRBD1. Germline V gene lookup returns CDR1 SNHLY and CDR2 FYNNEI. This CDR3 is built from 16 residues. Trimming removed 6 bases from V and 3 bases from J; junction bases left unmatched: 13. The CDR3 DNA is TGTGCCAGCAGCCTTGGGCAGGGGGCTGCCTACTACGAGCAGTACTTC. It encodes CASSLGQGAAYYEQYF.

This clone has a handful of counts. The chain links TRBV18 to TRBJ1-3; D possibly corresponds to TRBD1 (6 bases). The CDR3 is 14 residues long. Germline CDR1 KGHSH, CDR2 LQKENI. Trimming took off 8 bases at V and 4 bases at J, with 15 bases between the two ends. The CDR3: CASKQQGPGNTIYF. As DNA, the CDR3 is TGTGCCAGCAAACAACAGGGTCCCGGAAACACCATATATTTT.

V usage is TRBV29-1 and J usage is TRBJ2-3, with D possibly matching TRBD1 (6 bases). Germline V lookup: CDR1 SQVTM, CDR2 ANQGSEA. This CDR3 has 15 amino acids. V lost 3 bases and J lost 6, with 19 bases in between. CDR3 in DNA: TGCAGCGTTGAGAGGGCGCAATACCAGGGGGATACGCAGTATTTT. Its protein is CSVERAQYQGDTQYF.

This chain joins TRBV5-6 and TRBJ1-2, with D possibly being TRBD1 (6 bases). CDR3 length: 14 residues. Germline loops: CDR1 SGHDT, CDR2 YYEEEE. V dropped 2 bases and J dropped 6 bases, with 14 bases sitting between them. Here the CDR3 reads CASSLETGPHGYTF. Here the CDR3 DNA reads TGTGCCAGCAGCTTAGAGACAGGACCGCATGGCTACACCTTC.

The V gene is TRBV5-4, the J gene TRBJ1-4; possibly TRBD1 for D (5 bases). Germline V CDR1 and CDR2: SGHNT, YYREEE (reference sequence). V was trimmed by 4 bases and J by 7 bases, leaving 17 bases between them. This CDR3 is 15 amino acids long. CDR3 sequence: CASSLAGSQGEKLFF. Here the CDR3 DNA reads TGTGCCAGCAGCCTGGCGGGCTCCCAGGGTGAAAAACTGTTTTTT.

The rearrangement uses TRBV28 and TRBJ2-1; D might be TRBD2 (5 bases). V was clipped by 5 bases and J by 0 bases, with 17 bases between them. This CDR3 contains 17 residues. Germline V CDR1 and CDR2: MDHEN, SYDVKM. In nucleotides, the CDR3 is TGTGCCAGCAGTAAACCCGTAGGACTTAGCTCCTACAATGAGCAGTTCTTC. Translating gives CASSKPVGLSSYNEQFF.

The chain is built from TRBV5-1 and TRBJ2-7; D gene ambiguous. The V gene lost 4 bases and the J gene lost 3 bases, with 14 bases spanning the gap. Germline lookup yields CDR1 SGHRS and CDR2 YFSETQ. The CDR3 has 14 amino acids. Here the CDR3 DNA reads TGCGCCAGCAGCATTGACACATACCTCTACGAGCAGTACTTC. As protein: CASSIDTYLYEQYF.

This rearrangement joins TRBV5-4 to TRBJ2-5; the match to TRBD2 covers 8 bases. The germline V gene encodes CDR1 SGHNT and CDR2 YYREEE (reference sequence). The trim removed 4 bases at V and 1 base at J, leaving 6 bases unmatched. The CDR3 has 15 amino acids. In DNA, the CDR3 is TGTGCCAGCAGCCCCCGGGGGGGAGGCCAAGAGACCCAGTACTTC. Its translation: CASSPRGGGQETQYF.

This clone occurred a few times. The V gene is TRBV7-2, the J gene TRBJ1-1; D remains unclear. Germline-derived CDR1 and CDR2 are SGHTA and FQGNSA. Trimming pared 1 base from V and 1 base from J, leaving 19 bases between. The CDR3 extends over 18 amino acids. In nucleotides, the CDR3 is TGTGCCAGCAGCTTAGAATCAATTGCGGCCAGAAAGAACACTGAAGCTTTCTTT. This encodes CASSLESIAARKNTEAFF.

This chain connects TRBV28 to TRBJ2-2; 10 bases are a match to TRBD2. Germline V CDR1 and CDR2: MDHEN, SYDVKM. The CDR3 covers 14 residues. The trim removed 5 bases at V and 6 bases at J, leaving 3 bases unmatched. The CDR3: CASSRTSGAGELFF. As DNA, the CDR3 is TGTGCCAGCAGTAGGACTAGCGGTGCCGGGGAGCTGTTTTTT.